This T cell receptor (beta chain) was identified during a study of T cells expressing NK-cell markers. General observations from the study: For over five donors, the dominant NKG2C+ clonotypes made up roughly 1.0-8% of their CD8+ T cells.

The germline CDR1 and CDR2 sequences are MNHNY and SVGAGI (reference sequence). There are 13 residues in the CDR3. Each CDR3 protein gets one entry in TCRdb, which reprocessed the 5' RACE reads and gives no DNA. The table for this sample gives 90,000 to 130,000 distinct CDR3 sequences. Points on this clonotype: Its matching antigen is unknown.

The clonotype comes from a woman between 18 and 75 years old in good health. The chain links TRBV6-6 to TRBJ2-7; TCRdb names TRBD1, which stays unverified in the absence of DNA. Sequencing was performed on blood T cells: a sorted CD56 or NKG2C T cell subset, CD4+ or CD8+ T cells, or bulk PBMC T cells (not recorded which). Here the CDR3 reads CASNEQGSHEQYF.